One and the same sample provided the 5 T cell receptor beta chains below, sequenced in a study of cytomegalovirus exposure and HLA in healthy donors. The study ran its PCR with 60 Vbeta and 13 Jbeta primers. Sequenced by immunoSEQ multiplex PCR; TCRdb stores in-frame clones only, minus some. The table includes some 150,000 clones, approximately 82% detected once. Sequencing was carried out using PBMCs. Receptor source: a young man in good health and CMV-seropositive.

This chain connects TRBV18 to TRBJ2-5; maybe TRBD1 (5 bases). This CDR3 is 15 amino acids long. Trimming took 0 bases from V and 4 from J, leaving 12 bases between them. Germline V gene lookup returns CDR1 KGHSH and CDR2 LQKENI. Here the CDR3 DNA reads TGTGCCAGCTCACCACCGGACCAGGGTGGAGAGACCCAGTACTTC. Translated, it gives CASSPPDQGGETQYF.

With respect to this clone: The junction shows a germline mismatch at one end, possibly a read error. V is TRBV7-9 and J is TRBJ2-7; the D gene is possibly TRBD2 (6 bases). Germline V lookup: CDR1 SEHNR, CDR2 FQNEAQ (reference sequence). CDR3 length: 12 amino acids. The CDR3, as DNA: TGTTCCAGCACCGCGGGGCGAAACGAGCAGTACTTC. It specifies CSSTAGRNEQYF. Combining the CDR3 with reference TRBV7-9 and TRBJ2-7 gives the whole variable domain DTGVSQNPRHKITKRGQNVTFRCDPISEHNRLYWYRQTLGQGPEFLTYFQNEAQLEKSRLLSDRFSAERPKGSFSTLEIQRTEQGDSAMYLCSSTAGRNEQYFGPGTRLTVT.

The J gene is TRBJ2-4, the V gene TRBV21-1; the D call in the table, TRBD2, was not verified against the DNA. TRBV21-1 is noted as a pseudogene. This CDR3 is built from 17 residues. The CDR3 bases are TGTGCCAGCAGCAAAGCGCTCGGAGCCCGAACCAAAAACATTCAGTACTTC. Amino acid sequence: CASSKALGARTKNIQYF.

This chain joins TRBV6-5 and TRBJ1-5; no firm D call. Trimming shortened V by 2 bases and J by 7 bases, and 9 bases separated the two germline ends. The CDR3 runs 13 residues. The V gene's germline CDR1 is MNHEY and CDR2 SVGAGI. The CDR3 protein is CASSYGPQQPQHF. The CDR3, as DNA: TGTGCCAGCAGTTACGGGCCACAACAGCCCCAGCATTTT.

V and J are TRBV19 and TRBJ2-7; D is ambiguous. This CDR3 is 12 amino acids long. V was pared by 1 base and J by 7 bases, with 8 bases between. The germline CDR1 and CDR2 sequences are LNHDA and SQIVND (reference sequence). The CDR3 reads CASSIGPGEQYF. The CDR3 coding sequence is TGTGCCAGTAGTATAGGGCCCGGGGAGCAGTACTTC.